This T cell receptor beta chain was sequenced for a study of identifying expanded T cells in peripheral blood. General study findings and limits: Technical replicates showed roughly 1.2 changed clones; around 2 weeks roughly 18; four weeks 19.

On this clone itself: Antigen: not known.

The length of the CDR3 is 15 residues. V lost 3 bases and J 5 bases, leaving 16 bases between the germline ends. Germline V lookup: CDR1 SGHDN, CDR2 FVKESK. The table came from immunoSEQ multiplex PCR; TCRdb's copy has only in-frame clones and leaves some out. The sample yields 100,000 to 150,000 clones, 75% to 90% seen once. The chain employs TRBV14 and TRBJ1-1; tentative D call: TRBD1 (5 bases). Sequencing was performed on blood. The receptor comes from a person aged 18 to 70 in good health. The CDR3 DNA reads TGTGCCAGCAGCCAGGCAGGGAGGAGAAATACTGAAGCTTTCTTT. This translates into CASSQAGRRNTEAFF.